Sequencing of this T cell receptor (beta chain) was carried out in a study of T-cell memory formation after mild COVID-19. Background on the study: In these data, TCR clusters were largely donor specific.

Germline V gives CDR1 SGHRS, CDR2 YFSETQ. Trimming at V came to 5 bases and at J to 5 bases, leaving 7 bases not matched to a gene. The CDR3 totals 14 residues. UMIs and sample barcodes were carried by the TCR alpha and TCR beta cDNA libraries that 5'RACE produced using constant-segment primers. Using its own MiXCR run on the 5' RACE reads, TCRdb lists one record per CDR3 protein. In the table there are 130,000 to 150,000 distinct CDR3 sequences, approximately 6% of which are singletons. Notes on the study in general: The authors did not confirm SARS-CoV-2 specificity of second-wave clones peaking day 37. Mainly CM and EM harbored the contracting CD4+ clones; mainly EMRA harbored the CD8+ ones.

At least ten counts were recorded for this clonotype. What it recognizes is unknown. The V gene is TRBV5-1, the J gene TRBJ2-1; TRBD1 matches 7 bases. The sequencing sample was made of PBMCs or a T cell subset sorted from them (not recorded which). The sequence was collected from an adult woman who had mild COVID-19 (a few samples of this study predate the infection). Cell type and time point are not known. The CDR3 region is CASRTGYRDNEQFF. DNA of the CDR3: TGCGCCAGCAGGACAGGGTACAGGGACAATGAGCAGTTCTTC.